This TCR beta chain was identified during a study of blood T cell repertoires in COVID-19. Study details: The samples span acute and convalescent COVID-19 from the United States, Italy and Spain. Sources were T cells, B-cell-depleted T cells, or PBMCs; the material itself was cDNA or gDNA.

In the original workflow: Reference gene primer amplification in the assay estimated nucleated cell counts. Sequencing was performed with immunoSEQ multiplex PCR; in TCRdb, only in-frame clones are kept and a portion is missing. That table supplies the V and J calls and clone size; D and trimming were determined from the DNA. The repertoire holds approximately 220,000 clones, with around 82% as singletons. CDR1 and CDR2 (germline): ENHRY, SYGVKD. Trimming removed 0 bases at V and 5 bases at J, with 10 bases between. The CDR3 runs to 15 residues. Sequencing input: peripheral blood. This receptor was obtained from a woman aged 70 to 79 with acute or convalescent COVID-19. The V gene is TRBV10-3, the J gene TRBJ1-4; D is unclear. The CDR3 DNA reads TGTGCCATCAGTGAGTCTGGAGGTCAGAATGAAAAACTGTTTTTT. Amino acids: CAISESGGQNEKLFF.